The clone carrying this T cell receptor (beta chain) showed up just a few times. Its target is unknown. This sample was included in a study of cytomegalovirus exposure and HLA in healthy donors. Study-wide results and caveats: The authors enumerated 150 to 200 TCR beta chains as linked to cytomegalovirus. Sequencing depth roughly uniform across donors was assumed in presence/absence analyses. Most subjects had HLA-A and HLA-B alleles reportedly predicted accurately by TCR beta sequences. Earlier findings revealed that most TCR beta V segments proved productive either about 90% or about 30% of the time.

The study ran its PCR with 60 Vbeta and 13 Jbeta primers. The table came from immunoSEQ multiplex PCR; TCRdb's copy has only in-frame clones and leaves some out. The data show 150,000 to 200,000 clones, approximately 80% seen once. Trimming at V came to 4 bases and at J to 3 bases, leaving 6 bases not matched to a gene. CDR3 length equals 15 residues. The germline gives CDR1 SGDLS, CDR2 YYNGEE. The V gene is TRBV9, the J gene TRBJ2-1, with 8 nucleotides matching TRBD1. The sample taken for sequencing was PBMCs. The TCR comes from a woman aged 45-60 years in good health and CMV-seronegative. Here the CDR3 reads CASSSGQGLYNEQFF. In DNA, the CDR3 is TGTGCCAGCAGCTCCGGACAGGGTCTCTACAATGAGCAGTTCTTC.